This TCR beta chain was documented in a study of T cell repertoires in cytomegalovirus infection (dated by TCRdb to about 2019). Study-wide context: Because public TCR beta signatures pointed to carriage of CMV infection together with the matching HLA type, the HLA type of each donor mattered for the analysis.

Here is what the overall study found, with its caveats: The ex vivo response was dominated by HLA-C-restricted CMV-specific TCR beta clonotypes, which also provided the single most frequent clonotype in two of eight donors. In both this cohort and an independent roughly 350-donor cohort, the cumulative frequency of public TCR beta family members distinguished carriers of CMV infection plus the relevant HLA type.

Reading the germline V gene (reference sequence) gives CDR1 DFQATT and CDR2 SNEGSKA. The CDR3 sequence holds 13 residues, the cysteine and phenylalanine included. The sequence is cut down to CDR3 DNA, 39 bases in frame from base 1. Sequencing instrument: Illumina HiSeq 1500. TCRdb reworked the public reads: Q25 trimming with fastp, MiXCR clone assembly, productive beta chains retained. Rows merge per CDR3 protein into single entries with the most common DNA and genes. This sample lists approximately 500,000 distinct CDR3 sequences; 26% were detected once. About 13% of the sample is in the top ten clones. Notes on this clonotype: It has no known antigen specificity. Sequence at one end of the junction differs from germline and may be a read error.

Sequencing input: PBMCs. The sequence came from a human donor in good health (CMV status not recorded). Some clones in this sample may be carry-over from other donors' samples. Recombination linked TRBV20-1 to TRBJ2-5, with no D gene named confidently. This receptor has the CDR3 CSAVTLVEETQYF. The DNA sequence follows: TGCAGTGCTGTTACACTTGTAGAAGAAACCCAGTACTTC.